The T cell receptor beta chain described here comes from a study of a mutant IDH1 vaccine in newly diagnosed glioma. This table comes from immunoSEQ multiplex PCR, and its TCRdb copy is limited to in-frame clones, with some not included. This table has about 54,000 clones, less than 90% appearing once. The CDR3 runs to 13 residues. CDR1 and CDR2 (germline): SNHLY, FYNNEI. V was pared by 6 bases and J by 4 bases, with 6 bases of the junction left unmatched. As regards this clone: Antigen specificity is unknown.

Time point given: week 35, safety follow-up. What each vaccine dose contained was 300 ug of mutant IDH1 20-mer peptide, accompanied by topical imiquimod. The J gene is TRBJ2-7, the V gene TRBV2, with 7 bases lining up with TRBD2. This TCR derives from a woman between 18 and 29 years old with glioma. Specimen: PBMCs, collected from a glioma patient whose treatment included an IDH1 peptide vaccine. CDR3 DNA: TGTGCCAGCAGCTGGGCCGGGGGGTACGAGCAGTACTTC. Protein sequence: CASSWAGGYEQYF.